This passage covers 5 T cell receptor beta chains from one sample sequenced in a study of OX40 agonist ivuxolimab in advanced cancers. Libraries were prepared by immunoSEQ multiplex PCR; TCRdb keeps only in-frame clonotypes and omits some of them. The table includes some 64,000 clones, about 90% detected once. Sequenced material: CD4+ or CD8+ T cells sorted from blood, taken in a trial of the OX40 agonist ivuxolimab. These receptors came from an adult with an advanced solid tumor such as melanoma, head and neck, liver or kidney cancer.

The chain recombines TRBV12-2 with TRBJ1-5; no DNA check was done on the table's D call, TRBD1. TRBV12-2 is reported as a pseudogene. The CDR3 length is 15 residues. Here the CDR3 DNA reads TGTGCAAGTCGCCAAGGACAGACCAGCAATCAGCCCCAGCATTTT. It yields the protein CASRQGQTSNQPQHF.

This chain uses TRBV5-1 with TRBJ2-7, with D possibly being TRBD1 (6 bases). CDR1 is SGHRS, CDR2 YFSETQ, per germline. This CDR3 has 13 amino acids. Trimming stripped 3 bases from V and 6 bases from J, with 13 bases between. CDR3 loop: CASSSTGPGEQYF. The CDR3 DNA follows: TGCGCCAGCAGCTCTACAGGGCCCGGCGAGCAGTACTTC.

The rearrangement uses TRBV29-1 and TRBJ2-7; the D gene is possibly TRBD2 (6 bases). The CDR3 sequence is 11 residues long. CDR1 and CDR2 (germline): SQVTM, ANQGSEA. Trimming left V 2 bases short and J 8 bases short, with 10 bases between. CDR3 protein: CSVEKGLKQYF. In DNA, the CDR3 is TGCAGCGTTGAAAAGGGACTGAAGCAGTACTTC.

The J gene is TRBJ1-2, the V gene TRBV19; no clear D gene. The CDR3 has 12 amino acids. CDR1 and CDR2 from the germline V gene are LNHDA and SQIVND (reference sequence). Deletions cut 6 bases from V and 4 bases from J, with 9 bases between. Here the CDR3 DNA reads TGTGCCAGTAGACAGTTGCCCTATGGCTACACCTTC. It encodes CASRQLPYGYTF.

V is TRBV28 and J is TRBJ2-3; tentatively, D is TRBD1 (6 bases). The germline CDR1 and CDR2 sequences are MDHEN and SYDVKM. Trimming removed 5 bases at V and 3 bases at J, with 21 bases between. The CDR3 runs to 17 residues. The CDR3, as DNA: TGTGCCAGCAGTCCAATTACGTGGACAGAAAGAACAGATACGCAGTATTTT. The encoded protein is CASSPITWTERTDTQYF.